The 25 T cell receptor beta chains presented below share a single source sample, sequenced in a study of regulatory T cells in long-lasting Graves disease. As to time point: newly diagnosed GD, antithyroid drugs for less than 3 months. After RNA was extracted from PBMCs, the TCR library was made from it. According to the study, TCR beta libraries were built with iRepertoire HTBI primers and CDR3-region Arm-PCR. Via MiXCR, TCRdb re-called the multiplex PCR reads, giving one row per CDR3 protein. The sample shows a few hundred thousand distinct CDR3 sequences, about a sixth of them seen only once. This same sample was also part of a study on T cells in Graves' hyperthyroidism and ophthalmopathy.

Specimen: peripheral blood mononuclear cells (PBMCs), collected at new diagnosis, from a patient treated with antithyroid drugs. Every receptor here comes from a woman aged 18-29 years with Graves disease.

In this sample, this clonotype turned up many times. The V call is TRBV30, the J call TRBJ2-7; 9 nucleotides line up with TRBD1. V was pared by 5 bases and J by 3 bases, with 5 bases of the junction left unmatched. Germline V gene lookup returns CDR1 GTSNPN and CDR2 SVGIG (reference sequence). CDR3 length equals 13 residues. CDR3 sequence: CAWDSTGGYEQYF. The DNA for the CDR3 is TGTGCCTGGGACTCGACAGGGGGCTACGAGCAGTACTTC.

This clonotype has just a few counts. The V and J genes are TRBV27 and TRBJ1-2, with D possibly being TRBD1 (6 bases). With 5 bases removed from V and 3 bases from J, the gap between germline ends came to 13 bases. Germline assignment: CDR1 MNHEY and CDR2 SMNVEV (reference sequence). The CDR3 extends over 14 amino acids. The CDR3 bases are TGTGCCAGCAGTCCTAACAGGGACCACTATGGCTACACCTTC. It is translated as CASSPNRDHYGYTF.

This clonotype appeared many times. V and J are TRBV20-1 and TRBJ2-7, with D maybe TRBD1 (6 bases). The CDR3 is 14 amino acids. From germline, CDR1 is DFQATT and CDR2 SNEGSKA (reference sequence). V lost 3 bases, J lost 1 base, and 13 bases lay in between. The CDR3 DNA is TGCAGTGCTAGGGGGTCGGGACAATCCTACGAGCAGTACTTC. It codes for CSARGSGQSYEQYF.

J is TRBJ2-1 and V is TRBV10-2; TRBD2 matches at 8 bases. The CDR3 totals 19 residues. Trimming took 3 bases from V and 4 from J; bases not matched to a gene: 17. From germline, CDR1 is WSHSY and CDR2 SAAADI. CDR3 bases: TGCGCCAGCAGTGAAGATCGCCCGGGAGGGTCCTCGGGTTACAATGAGCAGTTCTTC. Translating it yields CASSEDRPGGSSGYNEQFF.

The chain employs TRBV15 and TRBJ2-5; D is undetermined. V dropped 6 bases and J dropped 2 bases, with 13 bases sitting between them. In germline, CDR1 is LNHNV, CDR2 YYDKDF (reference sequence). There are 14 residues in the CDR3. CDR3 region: CATRGAGGQETQYF. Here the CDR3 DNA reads TGTGCCACCAGGGGTGCTGGCGGACAAGAGACCCAGTACTTC.

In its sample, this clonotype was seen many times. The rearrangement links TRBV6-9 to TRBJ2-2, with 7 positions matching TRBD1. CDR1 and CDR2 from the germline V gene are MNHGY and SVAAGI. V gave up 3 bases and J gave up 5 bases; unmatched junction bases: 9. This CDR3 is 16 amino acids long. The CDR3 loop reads CASSYQGGARTGELFF. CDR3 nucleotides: TGTGCCAGCAGTTACCAAGGGGGCGCTCGGACCGGGGAGCTGTTTTTT.

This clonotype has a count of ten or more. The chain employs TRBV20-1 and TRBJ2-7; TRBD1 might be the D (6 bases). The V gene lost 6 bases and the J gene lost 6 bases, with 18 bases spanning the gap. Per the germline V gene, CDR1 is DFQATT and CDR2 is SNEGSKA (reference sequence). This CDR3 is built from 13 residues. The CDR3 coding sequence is TGCAGTGCGCAGGGGCAAGGATGGGGCGAGCAGTACTTC. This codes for CSAQGQGWGEQYF.

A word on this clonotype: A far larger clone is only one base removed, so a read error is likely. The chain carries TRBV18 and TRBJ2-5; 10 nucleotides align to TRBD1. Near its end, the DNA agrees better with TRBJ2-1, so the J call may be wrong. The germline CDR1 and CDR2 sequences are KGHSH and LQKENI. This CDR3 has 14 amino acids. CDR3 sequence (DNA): TGTGCCAGCTCGACCGGGACAGGGGCCTACGAGCAGTTCTTC. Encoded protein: CASSTGTGAYEQFF.

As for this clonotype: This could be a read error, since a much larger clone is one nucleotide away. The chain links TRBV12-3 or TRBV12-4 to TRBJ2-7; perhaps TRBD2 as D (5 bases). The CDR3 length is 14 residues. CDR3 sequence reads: CASSPLRASYGQYF. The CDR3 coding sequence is TGTGCCAGCAGTCCCCTGAGGGCGTCCTACGGGCAGTACTTC.

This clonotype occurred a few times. CDR3 in amino acids: CASSQTALGAFF. The DNA of the CDR3 is TGTGCCAGCAGCCAGACAGCGCTCGGAGCTTTCTTT. This rearrangement joins TRBV3-1 to TRBJ1-1; TRBD1 might be the D (5 bases). CDR3 size: 12 residues. Germline V gives CDR1 LGHDT, CDR2 YNNKEL (reference sequence). V gave up 3 bases and J gave up 10 bases, with 12 bases separating them.

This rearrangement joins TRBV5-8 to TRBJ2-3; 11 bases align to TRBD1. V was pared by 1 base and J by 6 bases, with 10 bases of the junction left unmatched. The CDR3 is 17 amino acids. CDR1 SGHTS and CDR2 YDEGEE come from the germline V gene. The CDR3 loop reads CASSLFPGTGGLDTQYF. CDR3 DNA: TGTGCCAGCAGCTTGTTTCCCGGGACAGGGGGGTTGGATACGCAGTATTTT. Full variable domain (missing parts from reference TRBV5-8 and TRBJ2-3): EAGVTQSPTHLIKTRGQQATLRCSPISGHTSVYWYQQALGLGLQFLLWYDEGEERNRGNFPPRFSGRQFPNYSSELNVNALELEDSALYLCASSLFPGTGGLDTQYFGPGTRLTVL.

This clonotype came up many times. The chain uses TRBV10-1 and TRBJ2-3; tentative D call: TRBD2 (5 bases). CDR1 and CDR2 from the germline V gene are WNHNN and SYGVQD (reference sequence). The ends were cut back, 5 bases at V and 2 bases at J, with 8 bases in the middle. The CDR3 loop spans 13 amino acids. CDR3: CASSSGTTDTQYF. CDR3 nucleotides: TGCGCCAGCAGTAGCGGAACCACAGATACGCAGTATTTT.

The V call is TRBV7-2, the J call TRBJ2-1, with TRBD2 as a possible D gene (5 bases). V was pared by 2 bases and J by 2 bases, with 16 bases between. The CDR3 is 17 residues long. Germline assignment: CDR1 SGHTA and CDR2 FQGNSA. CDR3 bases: TGTGCCAGCAGCTTAACGGCGGGTGGTGGGACCTACAATGAGCAGTTCTTC. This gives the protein CASSLTAGGGTYNEQFF.

Written as DNA, the CDR3 is TGTGCCAGCAGTTCCGGACAGTCGAAAAATTCACCCCTCCACTTT. Translating gives CASSSGQSKNSPLHF. The chain couples TRBV28 to TRBJ1-6; tentatively, D is TRBD1 (6 bases). Germline CDR1 MDHEN, CDR2 SYDVKM. This CDR3 spans 15 amino acids. Trimming left V 4 bases short and J 7 bases short, with 14 bases between. The full variable domain, rest sourced from reference TRBV28 and TRBJ1-6, is DVKVTQSSRYLVKRTGEKVFLECVQDMDHENMFWYRQDPGLGLRLIYFSYDVKMKEKGDIPEGYSVSREKKERFSLILESASTNQTSMYLCASSSGQSKNSPLHFGNGTRLTVT.

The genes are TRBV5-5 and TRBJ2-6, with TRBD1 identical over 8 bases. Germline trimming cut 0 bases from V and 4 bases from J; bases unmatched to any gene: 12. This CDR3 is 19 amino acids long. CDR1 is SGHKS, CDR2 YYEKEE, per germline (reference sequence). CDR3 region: CASSLGGIRDRSGANVLTF. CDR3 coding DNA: TGTGCCAGCAGCTTGGGAGGTATTAGGGACAGGTCGGGGGCCAACGTCCTGACTTTC.

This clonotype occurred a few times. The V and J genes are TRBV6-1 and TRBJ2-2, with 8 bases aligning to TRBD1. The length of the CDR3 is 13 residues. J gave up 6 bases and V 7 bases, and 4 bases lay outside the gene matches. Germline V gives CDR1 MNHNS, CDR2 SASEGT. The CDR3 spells CASIQQGAGELFF. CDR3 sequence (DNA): TGTGCCAGCATACAACAGGGGGCCGGGGAGCTGTTTTTT.

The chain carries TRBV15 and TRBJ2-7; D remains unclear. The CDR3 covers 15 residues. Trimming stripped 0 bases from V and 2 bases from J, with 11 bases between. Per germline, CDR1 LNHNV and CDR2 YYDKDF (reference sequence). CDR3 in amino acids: CATSRDLINAYEQYF. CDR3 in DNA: TGTGCCACCAGCAGAGATCTTATCAACGCCTACGAGCAGTACTTC. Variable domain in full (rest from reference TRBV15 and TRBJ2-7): DAMVIQNPRYQVTQFGKPVTLSCSQTLNHNVMYWYQQKSSQAPKLLFHYYDKDFNNEADTPDNFQSRRPNTSFCFLDIRSPGLGDTAMYLCATSRDLINAYEQYFGPGTRLTVT.

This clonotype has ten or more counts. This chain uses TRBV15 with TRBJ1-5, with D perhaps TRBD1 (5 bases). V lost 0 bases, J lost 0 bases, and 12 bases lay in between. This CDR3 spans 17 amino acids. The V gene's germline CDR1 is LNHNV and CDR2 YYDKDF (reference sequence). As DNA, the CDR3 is TGTGCCACCAGCAGAGATCCAAGGGGTTATAGCAATCAGCCCCAGCATTTT. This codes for CATSRDPRGYSNQPQHF.

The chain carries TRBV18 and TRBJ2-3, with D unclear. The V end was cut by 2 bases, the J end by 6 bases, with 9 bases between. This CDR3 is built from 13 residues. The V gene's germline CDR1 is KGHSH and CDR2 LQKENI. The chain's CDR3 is CASSPTVADTQYF. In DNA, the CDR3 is TGTGCCAGCTCACCAACAGTTGCGGATACGCAGTATTTT.

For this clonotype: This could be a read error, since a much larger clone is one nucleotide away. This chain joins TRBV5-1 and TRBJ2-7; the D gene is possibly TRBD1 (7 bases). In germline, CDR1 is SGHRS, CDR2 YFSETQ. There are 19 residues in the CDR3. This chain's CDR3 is CASSWGDSPIVPTHNEQYF. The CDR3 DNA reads TGTGCCAGCAGCTGGGGGGACAGCCCTATAGTCCCAACCCACAATGAGCAGTACTTC.

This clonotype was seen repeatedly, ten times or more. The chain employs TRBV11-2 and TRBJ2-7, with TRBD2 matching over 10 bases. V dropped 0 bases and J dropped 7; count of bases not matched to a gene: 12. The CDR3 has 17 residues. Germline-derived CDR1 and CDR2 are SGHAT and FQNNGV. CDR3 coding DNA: TGTGCCAGCAGCTTAGACCGGCTAGCGGGAGCCTCAAGTGAGCAGTACTTC. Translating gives CASSLDRLAGASSEQYF.

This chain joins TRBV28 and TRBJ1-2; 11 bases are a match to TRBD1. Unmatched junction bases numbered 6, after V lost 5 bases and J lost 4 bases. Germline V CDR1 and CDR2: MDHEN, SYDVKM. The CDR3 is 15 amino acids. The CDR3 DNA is TGTGCCAGCAGTCTTGGACAGGGGGCCCTCTATGGCTACACCTTC. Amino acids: CASSLGQGALYGYTF.

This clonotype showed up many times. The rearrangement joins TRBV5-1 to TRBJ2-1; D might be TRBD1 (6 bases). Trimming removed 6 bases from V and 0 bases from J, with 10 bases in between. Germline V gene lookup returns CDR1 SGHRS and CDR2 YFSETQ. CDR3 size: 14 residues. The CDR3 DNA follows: TGCGCCAGCAAGGGGGTGAGCTCCTACAATGAGCAGTTCTTC. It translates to CASKGVSSYNEQFF.

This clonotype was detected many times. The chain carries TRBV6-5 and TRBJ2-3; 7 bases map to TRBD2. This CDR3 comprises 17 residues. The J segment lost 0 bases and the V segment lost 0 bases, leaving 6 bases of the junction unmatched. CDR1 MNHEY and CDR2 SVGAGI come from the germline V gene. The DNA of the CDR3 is TGTGCCAGCAGTTACTCGGCCAGCGGGACTAGCACAGATACGCAGTATTTT. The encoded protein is CASSYSASGTSTDTQYF.

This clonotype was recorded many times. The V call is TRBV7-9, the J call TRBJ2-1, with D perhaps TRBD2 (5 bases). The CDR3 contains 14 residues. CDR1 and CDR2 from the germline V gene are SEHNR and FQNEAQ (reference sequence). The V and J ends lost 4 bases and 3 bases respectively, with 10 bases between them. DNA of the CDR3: TGTGCCAGCAGCTCATTCGGGAACTACAATGAGCAGTTCTTC. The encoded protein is CASSSFGNYNEQFF.